These T cell receptor beta chains were read from a single sample in a study of beta chain features in type 1 diabetes. Assay used: immunoSEQ multiplex PCR; TCRdb lists only in-frame clones, some missing. This table holds more than 300,000 clones, 10% to 15% found once. The specimen sequenced was naive CD4+ T cells from blood. The receptors shown here come from a woman under 30 with type 1 diabetes. Both conserved end residues are trimmed from each CDR3.

v_call: TRBV4-1; cdr3_aa: ASSLGAGGRRDTQY
v_call: TRBV7-2; cdr3_aa: ASSAQVPTGELF
v_call: TRBV18; cdr3_aa: ASSPRRLAEVTGELF
v_call: TRBV11-2; cdr3_aa: ASSPGGVAYEQY
v_call: TRBV5-1; cdr3_aa: ASSLGRDEAF
v_call: TRBV11-3; cdr3_aa: ASSSLNEQF
v_call: TRBV6-5; cdr3_aa: ASSKVTGNEQF
v_call: TRBV25-1; cdr3_aa: ASRETSEQY
v_call: TRBV13; cdr3_aa: ASSLGLSLQGAKY
v_call: TRBV28; cdr3_aa: ASSLIRRTSGANVLT
v_call: TRBV29-1; cdr3_aa: SGTRGGGADTQY
v_call: TRBV5-4; cdr3_aa: ASSVGQGALNEQF
v_call: TRBV6-5; cdr3_aa: ASRRGRAGEQF
v_call: TRBV28; cdr3_aa: ASRIQGTKETQY
v_call: TRBV15; cdr3_aa: ATSRTPGVHEQF
v_call: TRBV15; cdr3_aa: ATSRVSGTEAF
v_call: TRBV6-5; cdr3_aa: ASSPDRGDQPQH
v_call: TRBV5-4; cdr3_aa: ASSLRTDEKLF
v_call: TRBV4-1; cdr3_aa: ASSHTGLAGQF
v_call: TRBV9; cdr3_aa: ASSVGLAGVEQF
v_call: TRBV5-1; cdr3_aa: ASSFSSGRADTQY
v_call: TRBV7-8; cdr3_aa: ASSLQRLRGIQY
v_call: TRBV28; cdr3_aa: ASSLPGEGTDTQY
v_call: TRBV30; cdr3_aa: AWSVGSYSNQPQH
v_call: TRBV5-1; cdr3_aa: ASSPGGGETQY
v_call: TRBV7-2; cdr3_aa: ASSLARHSNEQF
v_call: TRBV28; cdr3_aa: ASSLWEGTTGELF
v_call: TRBV9; cdr3_aa: ASSVVQGMNTEAF
v_call: TRBV18; cdr3_aa: ASRESDTQY
v_call: TRBV7-8; cdr3_aa: ASSWAGTSYEQY
v_call: TRBV2; cdr3_aa: ASGEEGAKNIQY
v_call: TRBV20-1; cdr3_aa: SVPGGRTQY